A single sample is the source of the 24 T cell receptor beta chains below, sequenced in a study of neurological immune-mediated disorders. This sample's time point: longitudinal time-point 1 (baseline). MiXCR was run by TCRdb on the 5' RACE reads, yielding one entry per CDR3 protein. Of tens of thousands of distinct CDR3 sequences in the sample, about an eighth were seen once. The sequenced material came from PBMCs. These receptors all stem from a female donor with HTLV-1-associated myelopathy (HAM/TSP).

This clonotype was counted many times. The chain combines TRBV20-1 with TRBJ2-7; 8 nucleotides align to TRBD1. Germline lookup yields CDR1 DFQATT and CDR2 SNEGSKA (reference sequence). Unmatched junction bases numbered 13, after V lost 4 bases and J lost 2 bases. This CDR3 is built from 16 residues. The CDR3 DNA is TGCAGTGCTACCGGAGGGTGGGACAGGAGTACCTACGAGCAGTACTTC. Translated: CSATGGWDRSTYEQYF.

This clonotype was found once. The chain uses TRBV10-1 and TRBJ2-4; TRBD1 agrees at 7 bases. Unmatched junction bases numbered 7, after V lost 0 bases and J lost 8 bases. CDR1 and CDR2 (germline): WNHNN, SYGVQD (reference sequence). The length of the CDR3 is 15 residues. In nucleotides, the CDR3 is TGCGCCAGCAGTGAGTCAGGGGGCGTTGTGGACATTCAGTACTTC. Encoded protein: CASSESGGVVDIQYF.

This clonotype was picked up many times. The junction departs from germline at one end; a sequencing error may be responsible. The J gene is TRBJ2-7, the V gene TRBV14; D is undetermined. The germline gives CDR1 SGHDN, CDR2 FVKESK. This CDR3 contains 12 residues. Here the CDR3 reads CASSQDRAPATF. As DNA, the CDR3 is TGTGCCAGCAGCCAAGATCGGGCTCCTGCCACCTTC.

V gene TRBV5-1 combines with J gene TRBJ2-3; 10 nucleotides align to TRBD2. The germline CDR1 and CDR2 sequences are SGHRS and YFSETQ. This CDR3 is 16 amino acids long. J gave up 3 bases and V 1 base, and 5 bases lay outside the gene matches. CDR3 sequence reads: CASSLTTSGDTDTQYF. Written as DNA, the CDR3 is TGCGCCAGCAGCTTGACAACTAGCGGGGATACAGATACGCAGTATTTT.

Ten or more counts support this clonotype. V gene TRBV12-3 or TRBV12-4 combines with J gene TRBJ2-5, with 9 nucleotides matching TRBD1. V gave up 6 bases and J gave up 7 bases; unmatched junction bases: 9. The CDR3 is made up of 14 amino acids. In DNA, the CDR3 is TGTGCCAGCAGCCTACAGGGGGCGAGTGGGACCCAGTACTTC. This encodes CASSLQGASGTQYF.

This clonotype was detected many times. CDR3 in DNA: TGTGCCAGCAGTCCCAAACTTGCCGGGTCTTATTACGAGCAGTACTTC. This gives the protein CASSPKLAGSYYEQYF. The gene calls are TRBV12-3 or TRBV12-4 and TRBJ2-7, with D unresolved. Trimming took 5 bases from V and 4 from J, leaving 21 bases between them. The CDR3 totals 16 residues.

This clonotype was seen ten or more times. The V call is TRBV4-2, the J call TRBJ2-3; D ambiguous. The CDR3 has 12 residues. Looked up from germline, CDR1 is LGHNA and CDR2 is YNFKEQ. With 5 bases removed from V and 5 bases from J, the gap between germline ends came to 8 bases. The CDR3 nucleotides are TGTGCCAGCAGCTTAAAGGGAGATACGCAGTATTTT. The encoded protein is CASSLKGDTQYF.

This clonotype was observed at least ten times. This chain uses TRBV11-2 with TRBJ2-1; D gene uncertain. The ends were cut back, 4 bases at V and 8 bases at J, with 15 bases in the middle. The CDR3 contains 14 residues. The germline gives CDR1 SGHAT, CDR2 FQNNGV. In DNA, the CDR3 is TGTGCCAGCAGCTCAACCGGCCTTACCTATGAGCAGTTCTTC. Amino acid sequence: CASSSTGLTYEQFF.

This clonotype was seen ten or more times. The rearrangement links TRBV12-3 or TRBV12-4 to TRBJ2-2, with 8 bases lining up with TRBD2. The V segment lost 9 bases and the J segment 4 bases; nucleotides outside the gene matches: 7. This CDR3 is 14 amino acids long. This CDR3 reads CASQYGGGTGELFF. CDR3 sequence (DNA): TGTGCCAGTCAATACGGGGGGGGCACCGGGGAGCTGTTTTTT.

The chain is built from TRBV4-2 and TRBJ2-7, with D possibly TRBD2 on 6 matching bases. V was pared by 0 bases and J by 0 bases, with 15 bases between. The germline CDR1 and CDR2 sequences are LGHNA and YNFKEQ. This CDR3 is built from 17 residues. The CDR3 here is CASSQDALAALSYEQYF. DNA of the CDR3: TGTGCCAGCAGCCAAGACGCACTAGCCGCCCTCTCCTACGAGCAGTACTTC.

The chain combines TRBV5-4 with TRBJ2-3; 8 bases map to TRBD2. Germline V lookup: CDR1 SGHNT, CDR2 YYREEE (reference sequence). The CDR3 totals 13 residues. V lost 4 bases and J lost 4; bases outside the gene matches: 2. CDR3 coding DNA: TGTGCCAGCAGCCCAGCGGGGGCAGATACGCAGTATTTT. Encoded protein: CASSPAGADTQYF.

On this clonotype: A much larger clonotype is one base distant, so this may be a read error. The V and J genes are TRBV27 and TRBJ2-1; 14 positions agree with TRBD2. The CDR3 runs 17 residues. Germline V gene lookup returns CDR1 MNHEY and CDR2 SMNVEV (reference sequence). CDR3 coding DNA: TGTTCCAGCAGACGGACTAGCGGGGGGTTCGGGTTGAATGAGCAGTTCTTC. As protein: CSSRRTSGGFGLNEQFF.

This clonotype has at least ten counts. A much more abundant neighbour one base away suggests this may be a read error. V usage is TRBV20-1 and J usage is TRBJ2-3, with TRBD2 as a possible D gene (6 bases). The CDR3 loop spans 16 amino acids. Germline V lookup: CDR1 DFQATT, CDR2 SNEGSKA (reference sequence). Trimming stripped 3 bases from V and 4 bases from J, with 20 bases between. The CDR3 region is CSARFLRGTGADTQYF. The CDR3 DNA reads TGCAGTGCTAGGTTCCTTCGGGGGACCGGAGCAGATACGCAGTATTTT.

Many counts were recorded for this clonotype. The V call is TRBV5-1, the J call TRBJ2-3; D might be TRBD2 (6 bases). Trimming left V 2 bases short and J 2 bases short, with 9 bases between. CDR1 and CDR2 from the germline V gene are SGHRS and YFSETQ. The CDR3 is 14 amino acids. The DNA of the CDR3 is TGCGCCAGCAGCTTCGGGGGAGTCACAGATACGCAGTATTTT. This codes for CASSFGGVTDTQYF.

This clonotype was recorded at least ten times. This rearrangement joins TRBV5-1 to TRBJ1-2, with a tentative D call TRBD1 (5 bases). There are 15 residues in the CDR3. V lost 2 bases to trimming and J lost 8 bases, with 19 bases between them. Germline CDR1 SGHRS, CDR2 YFSETQ. CDR3 nucleotides: TGCGCCAGCAGCTTACCAGACAGAGACCTATACGGCTACACCTTC. Its translation: CASSLPDRDLYGYTF.

Ten or more counts support this clonotype. J is TRBJ2-7 and V is TRBV4-1, with D possibly being TRBD1 or TRBD2 (7 bases each). V was clipped by 1 base and J by 0 bases, with 10 bases between them. Germline V gene data show CDR1 as MGHRA and CDR2 as YSYEKL. This CDR3 is built from 15 residues. CDR3 sequence (DNA): TGCGCCAGCAGCCAAGGCAGGGGGGGCTCCTACGAGCAGTACTTC. This gives the protein CASSQGRGGSYEQYF.

The J gene is TRBJ2-5, the V gene TRBV5-1; weak D call: TRBD2 (5 bases). The CDR3 has 15 residues. Germline-derived CDR1 and CDR2 are SGHRS and YFSETQ. Trimming removed 3 bases at V and 4 bases at J, with 16 bases between. The DNA of the CDR3 is TGCGCCAGCAGCTGGAGGCCGGGAATAGCAGAGACCCAGTACTTC. Protein: CASSWRPGIAETQYF. Drawing the rest from reference TRBV5-1 and TRBJ2-5, the complete variable domain is KAGVTQTPRYLIKTRGQQVTLSCSPISGHRSVSWYQQTPGQGLQFLFEYFSETQRNKGNFPGRFSGRQFSNSRSEMNVSTLELGDSALYLCASSWRPGIAETQYFGPGTRLLVL.

This clonotype was seen many times. The rearrangement links TRBV20-1 to TRBJ2-5; 10 bases match TRBD1. Germline V lookup: CDR1 DFQATT, CDR2 SNEGSKA (reference sequence). The V and J ends lost 4 bases and 7 bases, in that order; junction bases with no gene match: 3. This CDR3 comprises 12 residues. CDR3 nucleotide sequence: TGCAGTGCTAAGGACAGGGGGGCGACCCAGTACTTC. This gives the protein CSAKDRGATQYF.

There are a few counts of this clonotype. The chain links TRBV18 to TRBJ1-5; 12 bases align to TRBD1. The CDR3 contains 15 residues. V gave up 5 bases and J gave up 5 bases; unmatched junction bases: 4. The germline CDR1 and CDR2 sequences are KGHSH and LQKENI. The CDR3: CASSLGQGAYQPQHF. DNA for the CDR3: TGTGCCAGCTCATTGGGACAGGGGGCTTATCAGCCCCAGCATTTT. Combining the CDR3 with reference TRBV18 and TRBJ1-5 gives the whole variable domain NAGVMQNPRHLVRRRGQEARLRCSPMKGHSHVYWYRQLPEEGLKFMVYLQKENIIDESGMPKERFSAEFPKEGPSILRIQQVVRGDSAAYFCASSLGQGAYQPQHFGDGTRLSIL.

The chain recombines TRBV5-1 with TRBJ1-5; a possible D gene is TRBD1 (5 bases). Germline V gene lookup returns CDR1 SGHRS and CDR2 YFSETQ. Trimming took 0 bases from V and 3 from J, leaving 7 bases between them. The length of the CDR3 is 14 residues. The CDR3 DNA reads as TGCGCCAGCAGCTTGGAGGGGAACAATCAGCCCCAGCATTTT. It is translated as CASSLEGNNQPQHF.

This clonotype was counted ten times or more. The J gene is TRBJ2-5, the V gene TRBV5-1; 8 bases align to TRBD1. V shed 5 bases, J shed 3 bases, and the junction held 0 bases outside the gene matches. Germline CDR1 is SGHRS and CDR2 is YFSETQ. The CDR3 contains 12 residues. CDR3 in amino acids: CASRTGEETQYF. CDR3 DNA sequence: TGCGCCAGCAGGACAGGGGAAGAGACCCAGTACTTC.

This clonotype appeared many times. The chain recombines TRBV27 with TRBJ2-7; possible D gene TRBD1, 6 bases. The CDR3 is 13 amino acids. Looked up from germline, CDR1 is MNHEY and CDR2 is SMNVEV (reference sequence). V lost 4 bases and J lost 5, with 12 bases in between. In DNA form, the CDR3 reads TGTGCCAGCAGTTACAGGGTTAGCGACGAGCAGTACTTC. Encoded protein: CASSYRVSDEQYF.

This clonotype was seen once. J is TRBJ1-2 and V is TRBV5-1, with D unclear. This CDR3 has 13 amino acids. The germline gives CDR1 SGHRS, CDR2 YFSETQ. V was pared by 5 bases and J by 4 bases, with 12 bases between. The CDR3 DNA reads TGCGCCAGCAGGGCCGTCGGACTCTATGGCTACACCTTC. This sequence encodes CASRAVGLYGYTF. Using reference TRBV5-1 and TRBJ1-2 for the parts outside the CDR3, the full variable domain is KAGVTQTPRYLIKTRGQQVTLSCSPISGHRSVSWYQQTPGQGLQFLFEYFSETQRNKGNFPGRFSGRQFSNSRSEMNVSTLELGDSALYLCASRAVGLYGYTFGSGTRLTVV.

This clonotype has ten or more counts. The genes are TRBV5-1 and TRBJ2-3; 7 bases are a match to TRBD2. V shed 0 bases, J shed 1 base, and the junction held 2 bases outside the gene matches. Germline-derived CDR1 and CDR2 are SGHRS and YFSETQ. This CDR3 comprises 15 residues. CDR3 in amino acids: CASSLDRGGTDTQYF. The CDR3 nucleotides are TGCGCCAGCAGCTTGGACCGGGGGGGCACAGATACGCAGTATTTT.